These T cell receptor beta chains were read from a single sample in a study of blood T cell repertoires in COVID-19. Produced via immunoSEQ multiplex PCR; TCRdb's table is partial and in-frame only. Of approximately 190,000 clones listed, around 84% are singletons. Sequences were obtained from peripheral blood. The origin of the receptors is a human donor in a cohort sampled during active COVID-19. Each CDR3 is given with its conserved first and last residue. Fields, in order: clone size, V gene, D gene, J gene, CDR3 protein, CDR3 DNA. A D gene is named only where the DNA matches it firmly. Clone size is given for some rows only: seen once, a few or many times, or a class if the clone is expanded.

size: NA
V: TRBV28
D: TRBD1
J: TRBJ1-2
CDR3: CASSSGTGVVYGYGYTF
DNA: TGTGCCAGCAGTTCCGGGACAGGGGTTGTGTACGGCTATGGCTACACCTTC

size: NA
V: TRBV5-1
D: TRBD2
J: TRBJ2-5
CDR3: CASSFSGRPETQYF
DNA: TGCGCCAGCAGCTTTAGCGGGAGGCCAGAGACCCAGTACTTC

size: few
V: TRBV6-5
D: NA
J: TRBJ1-3
CDR3: CASSRGGESGNTIYF
DNA: TGTGCCAGCAGCCGGGGGGGAGAGTCTGGAAACACCATATATTTT

size: NA
V: TRBV7-2
D: NA
J: TRBJ2-5
CDR3: CASSAPPRTVLSETQYF
DNA: TGTGCCAGCAGCGCACCACCCCGGACAGTGTTATCGGAGACCCAGTACTTC

size: NA
V: TRBV7-9
D: TRBD1
J: TRBJ2-1
CDR3: CASTQGPGQGANEQFF
DNA: TGTGCCAGCACCCAGGGGCCGGGACAGGGGGCTAATGAGCAGTTCTTC

size: NA
V: TRBV4-2
D: NA
J: TRBJ2-1
CDR3: CASSQDWRGQYNEQFF
DNA: TGTGCCAGCAGCCAAGATTGGAGGGGCCAGTACAATGAGCAGTTCTTC

size: NA
V: TRBV3-1/TRBV3-2
D: NA
J: TRBJ2-3
CDR3: CASSQLSVTDTQYF
DNA: TGTGCCAGCAGCCAACTCTCGGTCACAGATACGCAGTATTTT

size: NA
V: TRBV15
D: NA
J: TRBJ2-5
CDR3: CATSVAGQALWKTQYF
DNA: TGTGCCACCAGCGTGGCGGGCCAGGCCTTATGGAAGACCCAGTACTTC

size: once
V: TRBV6-6
D: NA
J: TRBJ1-2
CDR3: CASSYGASYGYTF
DNA: TGTGCCAGCAGTTACGGGGCAAGCTATGGCTACACCTTC

size: NA
V: TRBV19
D: TRBD1
J: TRBJ2-7
CDR3: CANHKGQSSHEQYF
DNA: TGTGCCAATCACAAGGGACAGTCGTCCCACGAGCAGTACTTC

size: NA
V: TRBV5-1
D: NA
J: TRBJ1-6
CDR3: CASSYSGTQNNSPLHF
DNA: TGCGCCAGCAGTTATTCCGGGACACAGAATAATTCACCCCTCCACTTT

size: NA
V: TRBV5-1
D: TRBD1
J: TRBJ2-2
CDR3: CASSFGTGYTGELFF
DNA: TGCGCCAGCAGCTTTGGGACAGGGTACACCGGGGAGCTGTTTTTT

size: NA
V: TRBV5-1
D: NA
J: TRBJ2-3
CDR3: CASSLEQGTTDTQYF
DNA: TGCGCCAGCAGCTTGGAACAGGGCACCACAGATACGCAGTATTTT

size: NA
V: TRBV5-1
D: NA
J: TRBJ1-1
CDR3: CASSLIQGNTEAFF
DNA: TGCGCCAGCAGCTTGATCCAGGGAAACACTGAAGCTTTCTTT

size: NA
V: TRBV3-1/TRBV3-2
D: TRBD1
J: TRBJ1-2
CDR3: CASSPISTGHYGYTF
DNA: TGTGCCAGCAGCCCTATTTCGACAGGGCACTATGGCTACACCTTC

size: NA
V: TRBV30
D: NA
J: TRBJ1-6
CDR3: CAWIGQTHSPLHF
DNA: TGTGCCTGGATCGGACAGACCCATTCACCCCTCCACTTT

size: NA
V: TRBV21-1
D: NA
J: TRBJ1-2
CDR3: CASSGQNDKLYGYTF
DNA: TGTGCCAGCAGCGGACAGAACGATAAACTCTATGGCTACACCTTC

size: NA
V: TRBV2
D: NA
J: TRBJ1-2
CDR3: CASSESGNYGYTF
DNA: TGTGCCAGCAGTGAGTCAGGGAACTATGGCTACACCTTC

size: NA
V: TRBV11-2
D: TRBD2
J: TRBJ2-5
CDR3: CASSRGLAVETQYF
DNA: TGTGCCAGCAGCCGGGGACTAGCGGTAGAGACCCAGTACTTC

size: NA
V: TRBV28
D: NA
J: TRBJ2-6
CDR3: CASSGGMGAAAGANVLTF
DNA: TGTGCCAGCAGTGGAGGAATGGGCGCTGCGGCTGGGGCCAACGTCCTGACTTTC

size: NA
V: TRBV7-8
D: TRBD1
J: TRBJ1-2
CDR3: CASSLVRAGGGGYTF
DNA: TGTGCCAGCAGCTTAGTTCGGGCAGGGGGAGGTGGCTACACCTTC

size: NA
V: TRBV28
D: NA
J: TRBJ1-5
CDR3: CASSHSYQPQHF
DNA: TGTGCCAGCAGCCACTCGTATCAGCCCCAGCATTTT

size: NA
V: TRBV18
D: TRBD2
J: TRBJ2-3
CDR3: CASSSGLAGGTDTQYF
DNA: TGTGCCAGCTCGTCGGGACTAGCGGGGGGTACAGATACGCAGTATTTT

size: NA
V: TRBV6-5
D: TRBD1
J: TRBJ1-1
CDR3: CATGGRGRSNTEAFF
DNA: TGTGCCACCGGTGGCAGGGGGCGAAGTAACACTGAAGCTTTCTTT

size: NA
V: TRBV18
D: NA
J: TRBJ1-4
CDR3: CASSPSEGDNRKLFF
DNA: TGTGCCAGCTCACCATCAGAGGGGGACAATCGAAAACTGTTTTTT

size: NA
V: TRBV30
D: NA
J: TRBJ2-2
CDR3: CAWSKRVAPNTGELFF
DNA: TGTGCCTGGAGTAAAAGAGTCGCACCGAACACCGGGGAGCTGTTTTTT

size: NA
V: TRBV11-2
D: NA
J: TRBJ2-1
CDR3: CASSLGRSGEQFF
DNA: TGTGCCAGCAGCTTAGGGAGGAGCGGTGAGCAGTTCTTC

size: NA
V: TRBV3-1/TRBV3-2
D: TRBD1
J: TRBJ1-1
CDR3: CASSQQGVGFTEAFF
DNA: TGTGCCAGCAGCCAACAGGGGGTCGGTTTCACTGAAGCTTTCTTT

size: NA
V: TRBV5-8
D: NA
J: TRBJ1-6
CDR3: CASYGRNSPLHF
DNA: TGTGCCAGCTACGGGAGGAATTCACCCCTCCACTTT

size: NA
V: TRBV11-3
D: TRBD1
J: TRBJ2-1
CDR3: CASSPRTGAANEQFF
DNA: TGTGCCAGCAGCCCAAGGACAGGTGCAGCCAATGAGCAGTTCTTC

size: few
V: TRBV10-3
D: TRBD2
J: TRBJ2-7
CDR3: CATSGTSGRRREQYF
DNA: TGTGCCACCAGCGGGACTAGCGGGAGAAGGAGGGAGCAGTACTTC

size: NA
V: TRBV5-1
D: NA
J: TRBJ2-7
CDR3: CASSLYESSYEQYF
DNA: TGCGCCAGCAGCTTGTACGAGTCCTCCTACGAGCAGTACTTC

size: NA
V: TRBV24-1
D: NA
J: TRBJ1-4
CDR3: CATSATGEKLFF
DNA: TGTGCCACCAGTGCCACAGGAGAAAAACTGTTTTTT

size: NA
V: TRBV11-3
D: NA
J: TRBJ2-6
CDR3: CASSLASSGANVLTF
DNA: TGTGCCAGCAGCTTAGCCAGCTCTGGGGCCAACGTCCTGACTTTC

size: once
V: TRBV14
D: NA
J: TRBJ1-1
CDR3: CASSPEGGTTEAFF
DNA: TGTGCCAGCAGCCCAGAGGGGGGGACCACTGAAGCTTTCTTT

size: NA
V: TRBV3-1/TRBV3-2
D: NA
J: TRBJ1-5
CDR3: CASSHFGVGGQPQHF
DNA: TGTGCCAGCAGCCACTTTGGGGTAGGAGGTCAGCCCCAGCATTTT

size: NA
V: TRBV6-5
D: NA
J: TRBJ1-5
CDR3: CASSWTSGQPQHF
DNA: TGTGCCAGCAGCTGGACTTCGGGTCAGCCCCAGCATTTT

size: NA
V: TRBV30
D: NA
J: TRBJ2-7
CDR3: CAWSGLLDEQYF
DNA: TGTGCCTGGAGCGGACTTTTGGACGAGCAGTACTTC

size: many
V: TRBV2
D: NA
J: TRBJ2-7
CDR3: CASSEIGGTLFYEQYF
DNA: TGTGCCAGCAGTGAAATAGGTGGGACACTCTTTTACGAGCAGTACTTC

size: NA
V: TRBV6-6
D: NA
J: TRBJ1-2
CDR3: CASSSVGYGYTF
DNA: TGTGCCAGCAGTTCTGTCGGGTATGGCTACACCTTC

size: once
V: TRBV10-3
D: TRBD2
J: TRBJ2-1
CDR3: CAISREVYNEQFF
DNA: TGTGCCATCAGTCGGGAGGTCTACAATGAGCAGTTCTTC

size: NA
V: TRBV19
D: TRBD1
J: TRBJ1-5
CDR3: CASSTTGGGQPQHF
DNA: TGTGCCAGTAGTACAACAGGGGGAGGGCAGCCCCAGCATTTT

size: NA
V: TRBV6-5
D: NA
J: TRBJ1-1
CDR3: CASSSWSRNTEAFF
DNA: TGTGCCAGCAGTTCTTGGTCCAGGAACACTGAAGCTTTCTTT

size: once
V: TRBV27
D: TRBD2
J: TRBJ2-3
CDR3: CASSSSPVTSGLTDTQYF
DNA: TGTGCCAGCAGTTCCTCCCCAGTCACTAGCGGCCTCACAGATACGCAGTATTTT

size: NA
V: TRBV7-2
D: NA
J: TRBJ2-3
CDR3: CASSFGGFGYF
DNA: TGTGCCAGCAGCTTCGGGGGATTCGGGTATTTT

size: once
V: TRBV11-2
D: TRBD2
J: TRBJ2-1
CDR3: CASSRVRGGEQFF
DNA: TGTGCCAGCAGCCGGGTCCGGGGAGGGGAGCAGTTCTTC

size: NA
V: TRBV29-1
D: TRBD2
J: TRBJ2-5
CDR3: CSVRRAGEETQYF
DNA: TGCAGCGTCCGTCGGGCGGGGGAAGAGACCCAGTACTTC

size: NA
V: TRBV5-1
D: NA
J: TRBJ2-5
CDR3: CASSLKLAVQETQYF
DNA: TGCGCCAGCAGCTTGAAATTAGCGGTGCAAGAGACCCAGTACTTC

size: NA
V: TRBV7-9
D: TRBD1
J: TRBJ2-2
CDR3: CASDTGAGELFF
DNA: TGTGCCAGCGATACAGGGGCCGGGGAGCTGTTTTTT

size: NA
V: TRBV12-3/TRBV12-4
D: NA
J: TRBJ1-1
CDR3: CASTNSGRAAFF
DNA: TGTGCCAGCACAAACTCAGGGAGGGCAGCTTTCTTT

size: once
V: TRBV29-1
D: NA
J: TRBJ1-2
CDR3: CSVEGQQIYGYTF
DNA: TGCAGCGTTGAAGGACAGCAGATATATGGCTACACCTTC

size: once
V: TRBV5-4
D: NA
J: TRBJ2-1
CDR3: CASSPTYSGLGIYNEQFF
DNA: TGTGCCAGCAGCCCCACGTACAGCGGACTCGGTATCTACAATGAGCAGTTCTTC

size: NA
V: TRBV27
D: NA
J: TRBJ1-5
CDR3: CASSYRGGGQPQHF
DNA: TGTGCCAGCAGTTACCGAGGGGGGGGACAGCCCCAGCATTTT

size: NA
V: TRBV7-6
D: TRBD2
J: TRBJ2-3
CDR3: CASSLAGTSGTTDTQYF
DNA: TGTGCCAGCAGCTTAGCGGGTACTAGCGGGACCACAGATACGCAGTATTTT

size: once
V: TRBV7-8
D: NA
J: TRBJ2-2
CDR3: CASSFPFGRFGTGELFF
DNA: TGTGCCAGCAGCTTCCCCTTCGGCAGGTTCGGCACCGGGGAGCTGTTTTTT

size: NA
V: TRBV19
D: TRBD1
J: TRBJ1-1
CDR3: CASCRQGGLNTEAFF
DNA: TGTGCCAGTTGCCGACAGGGAGGTTTGAACACTGAAGCTTTCTTT

size: NA
V: TRBV7-9
D: NA
J: TRBJ1-4
CDR3: CASSGDNTNEKLFF
DNA: TGTGCCAGCAGCGGGGACAATACTAATGAAAAACTGTTTTTT